Each of the 26 T cell receptor beta chains below was sequenced from the same sample in a study of blood T cell repertoires in COVID-19. Here immunoSEQ multiplex PCR was the method, and the copy in TCRdb shows in-frame clones only, minus some. The sample yields roughly 180,000 clones, about 80% seen once. The sample comprised peripheral blood. These receptors were collected from a woman in her forties or fifties with active or convalescent COVID-19.

The chain carries TRBV18 and TRBJ1-4, with no clear D. There are 15 residues in the CDR3. The V and J ends lost 2 bases and 0 bases respectively, with 7 bases between them. Germline-derived CDR1 and CDR2 are KGHSH and LQKENI. This CDR3 reads CASSPSVTTNEKLFF. The CDR3 DNA sequence: TGTGCCAGCTCACCAAGCGTTACAACTAATGAAAAACTGTTTTTT.

J is TRBJ1-6 and V is TRBV7-9; D is uncertain. The CDR3 spans 15 residues. Germline loops: CDR1 SEHNR, CDR2 FQNEAQ (reference sequence). V gave up 5 bases and J gave up 5 bases, with 13 bases separating them. DNA for the CDR3: TGTGCCAGCAGCCCCTTGGGCTCAAATAATTCACCCCTCCACTTT. Its protein product is CASSPLGSNNSPLHF.

V and J are TRBV19 and TRBJ1-6; D is unclear. This CDR3 is built from 13 residues. The germline gives CDR1 LNHDA, CDR2 SQIVND (reference sequence). Trimming left V 1 base short and J 11 bases short, with 9 bases between. CDR3 bases: TGTGCCAGTAGTATAGGGGAGTCGGCACCCCTCCACTTT. Residues: CASSIGESAPLHF. Filled out from reference TRBV19 and TRBJ1-6, the complete variable domain reads DGGITQSPKYLFRKEGQNVTLSCEQNLNHDAMYWYRQDPGQGLRLIYYSQIVNDFQKGDIAEGYSVSREKKESFPLTVTSAQKNPTAFYLCASSIGESAPLHFGNGTRLTVT.

In its sample, this clone was seen a few times. V gene TRBV3-1 (or the pseudogene TRBV3-2) combines with J gene TRBJ2-5; the D gene is possibly TRBD2 (6 bases). The germline V and J ends were trimmed by 0 bases and 5 bases, with 16 bases remaining between them. The CDR3 is 16 amino acids. The germline gives CDR1 LGHDT, CDR2 YNNKEL (reference sequence). The CDR3, as DNA: TGTGCCAGCAGCCAAGAGTTGGTGGGGGGTAAGGAGACCCAGTACTTC. Translating gives CASSQELVGGKETQYF.

The rearrangement joins TRBV5-4 to TRBJ2-1, with D tentatively TRBD2 (5 bases). Trimming removed 0 bases from V and 6 bases from J, with 10 bases in between. This CDR3 comprises 14 residues. Germline V lookup: CDR1 SGHNT, CDR2 YYREEE (reference sequence). CDR3 sequence reads: CASSLALDFNEQFF. The CDR3, as DNA: TGTGCCAGCAGCTTGGCTCTGGACTTCAATGAGCAGTTCTTC.

The J gene is TRBJ1-2, the V gene TRBV5-1, with D maybe TRBD1 (5 bases). The V gene's germline CDR1 is SGHRS and CDR2 YFSETQ. The CDR3 is 14 amino acids. V lost 5 bases and J 6 bases, leaving 17 bases between the germline ends. For the CDR3, the DNA is TGCGCCAGCAGGTTAGGGGAAAACACAGATGGCTACACCTTC. Translation: CASRLGENTDGYTF.

The rearrangement uses TRBV6-1 and TRBJ2-3, with 9 bases lining up with TRBD2. The CDR3 extends over 17 amino acids. Trimming at V came to 0 bases and at J to 6 bases, leaving 10 bases not matched to a gene. Per the germline V gene, CDR1 is MNHNS and CDR2 is SASEGT. DNA for the CDR3: TGTGCCAGCAGTGAAGCTCTAGCGGGAAGGATATCCGATACGCAGTATTTT. Encoded protein: CASSEALAGRISDTQYF.

The chain uses TRBV7-2 and TRBJ1-5, with D possibly matching TRBD1 (5 bases). There are 14 residues in the CDR3. Per the germline V gene, CDR1 is SGHTA and CDR2 is FQGNSA. Trimming pared 1 base from V and 3 bases from J, leaving 7 bases between. This chain's CDR3 is CASSLGGDNQPQHF. The CDR3 bases are TGTGCCAGCAGCTTAGGGGGGGACAATCAGCCCCAGCATTTT.

The V gene is TRBV2, the J gene TRBJ1-1, with 8 bases identical to TRBD1. The CDR3 runs 15 residues. Germline V gene lookup returns CDR1 SNHLY and CDR2 FYNNEI. The junction had 13 bases not matched to a gene; V was cut back by 7 bases and J by 6 bases. CDR3: CASKGERTGMSEAFF. CDR3 coding DNA: TGTGCCAGCAAGGGAGAGAGGACAGGGATGTCTGAAGCTTTCTTT.

The chain has TRBV9 and TRBJ1-5, with D hard to call. Germline V gene sequence: CDR1 SGDLS, CDR2 YYNGEE. CDR3 size: 13 residues. The ends were cut back, 4 bases at V and 3 bases at J, with 8 bases in the middle. CDR3 sequence reads: CASSLSPNQPQHF. The CDR3 coding sequence is TGTGCCAGCAGCCTATCACCCAATCAGCCCCAGCATTTT.

This chain joins TRBV19 and TRBJ2-2; possibly TRBD1 for D (5 bases). V lost 5 bases to trimming and J lost 0 bases, with 10 bases between them. CDR3 length: 15 residues. Germline values: CDR1 LNHDA, CDR2 SQIVND (reference sequence). CDR3 residues: CASSDRKANTGELFF. As DNA, the CDR3 is TGTGCCAGTAGTGACAGAAAAGCGAACACCGGGGAGCTGTTTTTT.

This chain joins TRBV6-5 and TRBJ1-1; 7 bases map to TRBD1. J lost 5 bases, V lost 4 bases, and 7 bases had no gene match. In germline, CDR1 is MNHEY, CDR2 SVGAGI. This CDR3 is built from 14 residues. The CDR3 protein is CASSSGQRKTEAFF. CDR3 DNA: TGTGCCAGCAGTTCGGGACAGCGAAAAACTGAAGCTTTCTTT.

V gene TRBV7-8 combines with J gene TRBJ2-3, with TRBD1 matching 8 bases. Germline V CDR1 and CDR2: SGHVS, FQNEAQ. Unmatched junction bases numbered 10, after V lost 5 bases and J lost 0 bases. CDR3 length: 17 residues. The CDR3 sequence is CASSATFRTGSTDTQYF. The CDR3 coding sequence is TGTGCCAGCAGCGCCACTTTCCGGACAGGGAGCACAGATACGCAGTATTTT.

V gene TRBV4-2 combines with J gene TRBJ1-2; TRBD1 aligns across 9 bases. This CDR3 is built from 17 residues. V shed 4 bases, J shed 1 base, and the junction held 10 bases outside the gene matches. From germline, CDR1 is LGHNA and CDR2 YNFKEQ. The CDR3 DNA reads as TGTGCCAGCAGCCGGTCCGGGACAGGGCTAGTTAACTATGGCTACACCTTC. Translating gives CASSRSGTGLVNYGYTF.

This sequence joins TRBV5-4 and TRBJ2-5; 10 bases align to TRBD2. This CDR3 contains 17 residues. The V segment lost 0 bases and the J segment 3 bases; nucleotides outside the gene matches: 8. The germline gives CDR1 SGHNT, CDR2 YYREEE (reference sequence). CDR3 DNA sequence: TGTGCCAGCAGCTTGGCCCCAGAACTAGCGGGGAAAGAGACCCAGTACTTC. Its translation is CASSLAPELAGKETQYF.

The chain couples TRBV5-1 to TRBJ1-1; no firm D call. V shed 0 bases and J shed 0 bases, with 9 bases lying between them. The V gene's germline CDR1 is SGHRS and CDR2 YFSETQ. The CDR3 is 15 amino acids. CDR3 sequence: CASSLAPQVNTEAFF. The CDR3 DNA is TGCGCCAGCAGCTTGGCGCCGCAGGTGAACACTGAAGCTTTCTTT. The entire variable domain, with the rest obtained from reference TRBV5-1 and TRBJ1-1, is as follows: KAGVTQTPRYLIKTRGQQVTLSCSPISGHRSVSWYQQTPGQGLQFLFEYFSETQRNKGNFPGRFSGRQFSNSRSEMNVSTLELGDSALYLCASSLAPQVNTEAFFGQGTRLTVV.

This chain links TRBV5-1 with TRBJ2-7; unclear D gene. The CDR3 totals 14 residues. Germline lookup yields CDR1 SGHRS and CDR2 YFSETQ. The V end was cut by 1 base, the J end by 0 bases, with 8 bases between. The CDR3 here is CASSLQANSYEQYF. DNA of the CDR3: TGCGCCAGCAGCTTGCAGGCAAACTCCTACGAGCAGTACTTC. Looking up the rest from reference TRBV5-1 and TRBJ2-7 gives the full variable domain: KAGVTQTPRYLIKTRGQQVTLSCSPISGHRSVSWYQQTPGQGLQFLFEYFSETQRNKGNFPGRFSGRQFSNSRSEMNVSTLELGDSALYLCASSLQANSYEQYFGPGTRLTVT.

In this sample, this clone turned up a few times. CDR3 amino acids: CAGTHRAPGNSPLHF. The CDR3 bases are TGTGCCGGGACCCACAGGGCACCGGGTAATTCACCCCTCCACTTT. The chain links TRBV21-1 to TRBJ1-6; no DNA check was done on the table's D call, TRBD1. TRBV21-1 is a pseudogene. The CDR3 runs 15 residues.

The gene calls are TRBV28 and TRBJ1-5; 7 positions agree with TRBD1. CDR1 and CDR2 (germline): MDHEN, SYDVKM. The CDR3 is 14 residues long. The V and J ends lost 6 bases and 9 bases, in that order; junction bases with no gene match: 11. The CDR3 reads CASRLGQAGGPQHF. The CDR3, as DNA: TGTGCCAGCAGACTCGGACAGGCCGGGGGGCCCCAGCATTTT.

The V and J genes are TRBV11-2 and TRBJ1-1, with 7 nucleotides matching TRBD1. Trimming cost V 5 bases and J 3 bases; bases outside gene matches: 3. CDR1 SGHAT and CDR2 FQNNGV come from the germline V gene. The length of the CDR3 is 13 residues. CDR3 bases: TGTGCCAGCAGCAGGGGGCGCGACACTGAAGCTTTCTTT. Protein product: CASSRGRDTEAFF. The whole variable domain, remainder taken from reference TRBV11-2 and TRBJ1-1, is EAGVAQSPRYKIIEKRQSVAFWCNPISGHATLYWYQQILGQGPKLLIQFQNNGVVDDSQLPKDRFSAERLKGVDSTLKIQPAKLEDSAVYLCASSRGRDTEAFFGQGTRLTVV.

This clone was recorded a few times. The rearrangement links TRBV13 to TRBJ1-3, with D possibly TRBD1 on 5 matching bases. In germline, CDR1 is PRHDT, CDR2 FYEKMQ (reference sequence). CDR3 length: 14 residues. V was cut by 5 bases and J by 4 bases, with 12 bases left in between. The CDR3 loop is CASSPRDGGNTIYF. The CDR3 nucleotides are TGTGCCAGCAGCCCGCGGGACGGAGGAAACACCATATATTTT.

The chain carries TRBV6-7 and TRBJ2-1; TRBD2 agrees at 9 bases. TRBV6-7 is an ORF; its function is uncertain. The V gene end was trimmed by 0 bases and the J gene end by 8 bases; junction bases not matched to a gene: 11. The CDR3 consists of 17 residues. For the CDR3, the DNA is TGTGCCAGCAGTTACTCCTCGTGGGCTAGCGGGATCGATGAGCAGTTCTTC. As protein: CASSYSSWASGIDEQFF.

The genes are TRBV2 and TRBJ1-5; 7 bases fit TRBD1. The germline gives CDR1 SNHLY, CDR2 FYNNEI. The CDR3 consists of 15 residues. Trimming at V came to 6 bases and at J to 4 bases, leaving 9 bases not matched to a gene. This CDR3 is CASSPDRLRNQPQHF. Here the CDR3 DNA reads TGTGCCAGCAGCCCGGACAGGTTGAGGAATCAGCCCCAGCATTTT.

The chain employs TRBV30 and TRBJ1-1; D not certain. The CDR3 has 14 residues. CDR1 is GTSNPN, CDR2 SVGIG, per germline (reference sequence). V lost 3 bases, J lost 5 bases, and 16 bases lay in between. The CDR3 nucleotides read TGTGCCTGGAGCGAGAGTTTAGCGAGGACTGAAGCTTTCTTT. Protein product: CAWSESLARTEAFF.

The sample holds many counts of this clone. This chain connects TRBV7-2 to TRBJ1-5; no clear D. Germline values: CDR1 SGHTA, CDR2 FQGNSA. V lost 1 base and J 4 bases, leaving 5 bases between the germline ends. The CDR3 is made up of 13 amino acids. The CDR3 nucleotides are TGTGCCAGCAGCTTAGGACAAAATCAGCCCCAGCATTTT. Translating it yields CASSLGQNQPQHF.

V is TRBV5-4 and J is TRBJ1-1; TRBD1 might be the D (6 bases). This CDR3 contains 16 residues. V was clipped by 0 bases and J by 1 base, with 13 bases between them. The germline CDR1 and CDR2 sequences are SGHNT and YYREEE (reference sequence). CDR3 DNA: TGTGCCAGCAGCTTGGATCGACAGGCATCGAACACTGAAGCTTTCTTT. Translation: CASSLDRQASNTEAFF. The variable domain in full, completed from reference TRBV5-4 and TRBJ1-1, reads ETGVTQSPTHLIKTRGQQVTLRCSSQSGHNTVSWYQQALGQGPQFIFQYYREEENGRGNFPPRFSGLQFPNYSSELNVNALELDDSALYLCASSLDRQASNTEAFFGQGTRLTVV.